These 18 T cell receptor beta chains were sequenced from one sample in a study of spatial heterogeneity in lung cancer. Sample time point: sample taken at primary tumor resection. In each case, whole RNA from tumor, nontumor lung or frozen PBMC was sequenced unsorted. TCRdb reanalysed the 5' RACE reads using MiXCR and keeps one entry per CDR3 protein. The data hold some 70,000 distinct CDR3 sequences, with about an eighth observed a single time. The sample here was PBMCs, taken at surgery. These receptors were obtained from a male donor with early-stage non-small cell lung cancer.

This clonotype was seen a handful of times. V gene TRBV7-6 combines with J gene TRBJ2-3; a weak D match, TRBD1 (6 bases). Trimming removed 5 bases at V and 6 bases at J, with 12 bases between. CDR3 length equals 13 residues. Germline CDR1 SGHVS, CDR2 FNYEAQ. CDR3 coding DNA: TGTGCCAGCAGCCAACAGGGTCGGGATACGCAGTATTTT. As protein: CASSQQGRDTQYF.

This clonotype was seen many times. The chain recombines TRBV5-1 with TRBJ2-7; 7 positions match TRBD1. The CDR3 spans 15 residues. Germline CDR1 is SGHRS and CDR2 is YFSETQ. V was clipped by 4 bases and J by 4 bases; unmatched bases: 11. The CDR3 loop is CASSQGGGLWYEQYF. Here the CDR3 DNA reads TGCGCCAGCAGCCAAGGGGGCGGGCTATGGTACGAGCAGTACTTC.

This clonotype has a count of ten or more. The CDR3 DNA follows: TGTGCCAGCAGTTCCGAACCAACAGCGTACACCGGGGAGCTGTTTTTT. This translates into CASSSEPTAYTGELFF. V is TRBV12-3 or TRBV12-4 and J is TRBJ2-2; the D is unclear. The CDR3 has 16 residues. The ends were cut back, 4 bases at V and 3 bases at J, with 15 bases in the middle.

This chain uses TRBV18 with TRBJ1-6; D may be TRBD1 (5 bases). The CDR3 spans 13 residues. With 3 bases removed from V and 15 bases from J, the gap between germline ends came to 15 bases. The V gene's germline CDR1 is KGHSH and CDR2 LQKENI. The CDR3 DNA sequence: TGTGCCAGCTCACCTGACACCGGGGCAGTCCTCCACTTT. It is translated as CASSPDTGAVLHF.

CDR3 region: CASSLVGADEQFF. The CDR3 bases are TGTGCCAGCAGTTTAGTGGGAGCGGATGAGCAGTTCTTC. The chain uses TRBV25-1 and TRBJ2-1; D might be TRBD2 (5 bases). The CDR3 loop spans 13 amino acids. In germline, CDR1 is MGHDK, CDR2 SYGVNS. Between the trimmed V and J ends, which lost 5 bases and 8 bases, there was a span of 13 bases.

This clonotype was counted between two and nine times. V is TRBV20-1 and J is TRBJ2-5; D gene uncertain. V lost 8 bases, J lost 3 bases, and 7 bases lay in between. Germline loops: CDR1 DFQATT, CDR2 SNEGSKA (reference sequence). This CDR3 comprises 10 residues. CDR3 nucleotides: TGCAGTCCACCCAAAGAGACCCAGTACTTC. Its translation: CSPPKETQYF.

This clonotype was detected ten times or more. This chain links TRBV12-3 or TRBV12-4 with TRBJ2-6; D gene unclear. Between the trimmed V and J ends, which lost 5 bases and 7 bases, there was a span of 9 bases. This CDR3 is 13 amino acids long. CDR3 residues: CASSPFVANVLTF. CDR3 DNA: TGTGCCAGCAGTCCGTTCGTAGCCAACGTCCTGACTTTC.

This clonotype has only a few counts. The chain has TRBV20-1 and TRBJ2-3; TRBD2 agrees at 8 bases. V was clipped by 5 bases and J by 6 bases; unmatched bases: 13. The CDR3 loop spans 15 amino acids. CDR1 and CDR2 (germline): DFQATT, SNEGSKA (reference sequence). The CDR3 here is CSALLTGGPSDTQYF. In DNA form, the CDR3 reads TGCAGTGCTCTCTTAACGGGAGGGCCTTCGGATACGCAGTATTTT.

Remarks on this clonotype: This clone may be a read error of a much larger clone one base away. The CDR3 does not end in the conserved phenylalanine or tryptophan, so this is likely a read error. It is unclear where the CDR3 begins or ends on the DNA, so no DNA is shown, and the CDR3 is as TCRdb lists it. The chain joins TRBV21-1 to TRBJ2-7; the table's TRBD1 call for D was not verified on the DNA. TRBV21-1 is a pseudogene. The CDR3 comprises 14 residues, both ends counted. The CDR3 is CASSPRDRGYEQYS.

This chain links TRBV27 with TRBJ2-1, with TRBD2 matching over 8 bases. Trimming removed 7 bases from V and 8 bases from J; junction bases left unmatched: 13. This CDR3 spans 15 amino acids. CDR1 and CDR2 from the germline V gene are MNHEY and SMNVEV (reference sequence). CDR3 protein: CASKERTSLADEQFF. The CDR3 DNA sequence: TGTGCCAGCAAGGAAAGGACTAGCTTGGCCGATGAGCAGTTCTTC.

The chain carries TRBV20-1 and TRBJ2-7; no clear D gene. The CDR3 extends over 13 amino acids. Germline V gene data show CDR1 as DFQATT and CDR2 as SNEGSKA (reference sequence). Trimming removed 7 bases from V and 5 bases from J, with 18 bases in between. Here the CDR3 DNA reads TGCAGTGTCTTACCGGGCCCAGGCCACGAGCAGTACTTC. Its protein is CSVLPGPGHEQYF.

This clonotype appeared many times. DNA of the CDR3: TGTGCCAGCAGCCAAGAGGGGCTAAGGAACACTGAAGCTTTCTTT. It yields the protein CASSQEGLRNTEAFF. The V call is TRBV3-1, the J call TRBJ1-1; tentative D call: TRBD1 (5 bases). Trimming removed 0 bases at V and 1 base at J, with 9 bases between. CDR3 size: 15 residues. Germline CDR1 LGHDT, CDR2 YNNKEL (reference sequence).

This clonotype was detected a few times. V usage is TRBV5-5 and J usage is TRBJ2-3, with D maybe TRBD2 (6 bases). V shed 0 bases and J shed 0 bases, with 14 bases lying between them. The germline gives CDR1 SGHKS, CDR2 YYEKEE (reference sequence). The CDR3 has 17 amino acids. CDR3 DNA sequence: TGTGCCAGCAGCTTGGGGGAGGCACTTCCTAGCACAGATACGCAGTATTTT. It translates to CASSLGEALPSTDTQYF.

Ten or more counts support this clonotype. The chain is built from TRBV3-1 and TRBJ1-2; weak D call: TRBD1 (6 bases). CDR1 and CDR2 (germline): LGHDT, YNNKEL (reference sequence). Trimming pared 0 bases from V and 8 bases from J, leaving 22 bases between. The CDR3 runs to 17 residues. CDR3 coding DNA: TGTGCCAGCAGCCAAGATCTACAGGGATGGTTCGGCGAGGGCTACACCTTC. Translated, it gives CASSQDLQGWFGEGYTF.

This clonotype was observed a handful of times. The chain combines TRBV6-1 with TRBJ1-1, with a tentative D call TRBD1 (5 bases). Germline V CDR1 and CDR2: MNHNS, SASEGT. V dropped 6 bases and J dropped 5 bases, with 13 bases sitting between them. This CDR3 is 13 amino acids long. CDR3 region: CASRLRVITEAFF. The CDR3 nucleotides read TGTGCCAGCAGGCTCAGGGTGATAACTGAAGCTTTCTTT.

The chain recombines TRBV15 with TRBJ1-1, with 8 bases that match TRBD1. The CDR3 covers 12 residues. CDR1 is LNHNV, CDR2 YYDKDF, per germline (reference sequence). V lost 9 bases to trimming and J lost 7 bases; unmatched junction nucleotides: 7. The CDR3 coding sequence is TGTGCCACAGGGGACAGGCGAGATGAAGCTTTCTTT. This gives the protein CATGDRRDEAFF. Looking up the rest from reference TRBV15 and TRBJ1-1 gives the full variable domain: DAMVIQNPRYQVTQFGKPVTLSCSQTLNHNVMYWYQQKSSQAPKLLFHYYDKDFNNEADTPDNFQSRRPNTSFCFLDIRSPGLGDTAMYLCATGDRRDEAFFGQGTRLTVV.

This clonotype was seen more than once but under ten times. The rearrangement uses TRBV20-1 and TRBJ2-7; D might be TRBD2 (5 bases). The V end lost 6 bases, the J end lost 2 bases, and 11 bases lay between the germline ends. Germline values: CDR1 DFQATT, CDR2 SNEGSKA (reference sequence). The CDR3 spans 12 residues. CDR3 nucleotide sequence: TGCAGTGCACCCAAGGAGGCCTACGAGCAGTACTTC. As protein: CSAPKEAYEQYF.

This clonotype turned up a few times. The chain joins TRBV29-1 to TRBJ1-2; a possible D gene is TRBD1 (5 bases). This CDR3 comprises 12 residues. CDR1 and CDR2 (germline): SQVTM, ANQGSEA. Trimming took 3 bases from V and 4 from J, leaving 9 bases between them. CDR3 sequence reads: CSVETAGYGYTF. The CDR3 nucleotides are TGCAGCGTTGAGACAGCAGGCTATGGCTACACCTTC.